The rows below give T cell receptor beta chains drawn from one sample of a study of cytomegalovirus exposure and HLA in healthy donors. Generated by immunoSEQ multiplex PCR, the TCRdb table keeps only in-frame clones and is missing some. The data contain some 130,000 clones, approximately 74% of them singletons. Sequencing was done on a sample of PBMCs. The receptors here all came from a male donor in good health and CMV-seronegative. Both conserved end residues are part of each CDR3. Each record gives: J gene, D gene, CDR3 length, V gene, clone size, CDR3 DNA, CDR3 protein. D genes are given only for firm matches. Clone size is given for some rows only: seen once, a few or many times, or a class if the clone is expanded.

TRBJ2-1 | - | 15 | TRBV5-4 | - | TGTGCCAGCAGCCGGGAGTTAGCATCCTACAATGAGCAGTTCTTC | CASSRELASYNEQFF
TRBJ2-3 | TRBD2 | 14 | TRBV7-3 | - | TGTGCCAGCAGCTTGGGTCCGGGGGGGGATACGCAGTATTTT | CASSLGPGGDTQYF
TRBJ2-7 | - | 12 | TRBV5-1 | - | TGCGCCAGCAGCTTGGGGCAGGGGGAGCAGTACTTC | CASSLGQGEQYF
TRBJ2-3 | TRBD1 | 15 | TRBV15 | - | TGTGCCACCGAGGGGACAGGGTGGTTCACAGATACGCAGTATTTT | CATEGTGWFTDTQYF
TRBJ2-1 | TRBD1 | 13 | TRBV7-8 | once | TGTGCCAGCAGCCGGACAGGGGCCGATGAGCAGTTCTTC | CASSRTGADEQFF
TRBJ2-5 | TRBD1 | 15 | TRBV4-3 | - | TGCGCCAGCAGCCAAGAGGACAGGTACACAGAGACCCAGTACTTC | CASSQEDRYTETQYF
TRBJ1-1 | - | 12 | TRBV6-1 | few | TGTGCCAGCGCGAGCGTGAGCACTGAAGCTTTCTTT | CASASVSTEAFF
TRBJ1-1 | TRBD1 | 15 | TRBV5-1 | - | TGCGCCAGCAGCCCCCTAACGGGACAGGACACTGAAGCTTTCTTT | CASSPLTGQDTEAFF
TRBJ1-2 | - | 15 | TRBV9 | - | TGTGCCAGCAGCGTAGGGGCAGTATCCGCCTATGGCTACACCTTC | CASSVGAVSAYGYTF
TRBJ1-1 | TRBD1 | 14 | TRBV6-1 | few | TGTGCCAGCTTCGACAGGGGGGAGGACACTGAAGCTTTCTTT | CASFDRGEDTEAFF
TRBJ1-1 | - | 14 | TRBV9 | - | TGTGCCAGCAGCCGACAGACATGGGACACTGAAGCTTTCTTT | CASSRQTWDTEAFF
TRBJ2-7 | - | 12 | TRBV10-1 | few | TGCCAGGGGATCAAGGGGCCCCAGCTGCAGTACTTC | CQGIKGPQLQYF
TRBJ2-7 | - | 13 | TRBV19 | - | TGTGCCAGTAGCCAGGGGTGGAGTGACGAGCAGTACTTC | CASSQGWSDEQYF
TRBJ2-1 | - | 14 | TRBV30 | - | TGTGCCTGGGAGACAGCGCAAACCTACAATGAGCAGTTCTTC | CAWETAQTYNEQFF
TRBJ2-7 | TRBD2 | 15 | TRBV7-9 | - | TGTGCCAGCAGCTTGGGACTAGCGGGAGTCTACGAGCAGTACTTC | CASSLGLAGVYEQYF
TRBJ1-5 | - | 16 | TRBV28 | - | TGTGCCAGCAGTCCCTCCGGCAGGCCCATCGTGGAAAGCCAGCATTTT | CASSPSGRPIVESQHF
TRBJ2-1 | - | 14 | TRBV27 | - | TGTGCCAGCAGTCCGGGCACAGGGGACTATGAGCAGTTCTTC | CASSPGTGDYEQFF
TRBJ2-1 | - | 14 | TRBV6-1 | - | TGTGCCAGCAGTGAATTGGGGGGTGGTGGTGAGCAGTTCTTC | CASSELGGGGEQFF
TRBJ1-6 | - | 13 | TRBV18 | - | TGTGCCAGCTCTCTACAGGAAAATTCACCCCTCCACTTT | CASSLQENSPLHF
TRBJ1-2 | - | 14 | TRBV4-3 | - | TGCGCCAGCAGCCAATCGGGTGGGGAGTATGGCTACACCTTC | CASSQSGGEYGYTF
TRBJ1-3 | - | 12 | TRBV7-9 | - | TGTGCCAGCAGCTACACGGGGGACACCATATATTTT | CASSYTGDTIYF
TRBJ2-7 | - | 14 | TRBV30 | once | TGTGCCTGGTCCATCAGAGGCCGGGGTCCCGAGCAGTACTTC | CAWSIRGRGPEQYF